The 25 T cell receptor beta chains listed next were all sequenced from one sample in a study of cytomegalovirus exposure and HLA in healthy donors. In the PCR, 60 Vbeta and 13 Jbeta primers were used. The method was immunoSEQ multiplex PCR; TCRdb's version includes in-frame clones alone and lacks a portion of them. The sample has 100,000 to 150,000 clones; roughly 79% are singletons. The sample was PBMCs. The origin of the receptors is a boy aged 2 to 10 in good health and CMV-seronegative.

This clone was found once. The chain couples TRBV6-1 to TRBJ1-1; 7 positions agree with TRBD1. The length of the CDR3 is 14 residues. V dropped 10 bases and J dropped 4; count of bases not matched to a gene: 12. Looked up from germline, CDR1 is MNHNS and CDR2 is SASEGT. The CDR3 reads CATRVRGRLTEAFF. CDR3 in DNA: TGTGCCACCAGAGTGAGGGGGCGTCTCACTGAAGCTTTCTTT.

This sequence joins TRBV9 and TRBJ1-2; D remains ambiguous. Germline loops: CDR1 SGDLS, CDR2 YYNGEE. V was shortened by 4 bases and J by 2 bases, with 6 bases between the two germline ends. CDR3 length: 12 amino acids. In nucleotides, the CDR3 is TGTGCCAGCAGCCGTATCAACTATGGCTACACCTTC. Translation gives CASSRINYGYTF. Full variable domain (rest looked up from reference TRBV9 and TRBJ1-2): DSGVTQTPKHLITATGQRVTLRCSPRSGDLSVYWYQQSLDQGLQFLIQYYNGEERAKGNILERFSAQQFPDLHSELNLSSLELGDSALYFCASSRINYGYTFGSGTRLTVV.

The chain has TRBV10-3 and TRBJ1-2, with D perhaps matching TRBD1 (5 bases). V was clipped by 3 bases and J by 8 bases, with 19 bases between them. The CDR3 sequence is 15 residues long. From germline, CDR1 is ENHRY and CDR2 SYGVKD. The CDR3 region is CAISDMGGNLVGYTF. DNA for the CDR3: TGTGCCATCAGTGACATGGGGGGGAACTTAGTCGGCTACACCTTC.

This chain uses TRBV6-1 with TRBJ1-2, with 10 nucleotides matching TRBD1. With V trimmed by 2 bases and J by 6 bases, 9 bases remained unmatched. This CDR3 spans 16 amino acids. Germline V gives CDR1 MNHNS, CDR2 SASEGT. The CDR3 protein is CASSEMPGQGDDGYTF. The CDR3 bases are TGTGCCAGCAGTGAAATGCCCGGACAGGGGGATGATGGCTACACCTTC.

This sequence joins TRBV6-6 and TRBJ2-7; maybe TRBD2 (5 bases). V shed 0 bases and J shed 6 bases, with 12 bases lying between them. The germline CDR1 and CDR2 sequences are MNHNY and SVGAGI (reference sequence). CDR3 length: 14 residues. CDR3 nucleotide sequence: TGTGCCAGCAGTTACTCGGGCTCAGGACTCGAGCAGTACTTC. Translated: CASSYSGSGLEQYF.

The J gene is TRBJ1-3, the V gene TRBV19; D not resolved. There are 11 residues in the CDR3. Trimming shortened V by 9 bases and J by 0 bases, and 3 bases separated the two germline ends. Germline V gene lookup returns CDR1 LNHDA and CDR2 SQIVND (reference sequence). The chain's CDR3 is CASHSGNTIYF. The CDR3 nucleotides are TGTGCCAGCCACTCTGGAAACACCATATATTTT.

The CDR3 loop is CASSSTMRRRDIQYF. The CDR3 nucleotides are TGTGCCAGCAGTTCCACTATGCGGCGGAGAGACATTCAGTACTTC. The V and J genes are TRBV6-5 and TRBJ2-4; no firm D call. This CDR3 spans 15 amino acids. V shed 4 bases and J shed 8 bases, with 18 bases lying between them. Per germline, CDR1 MNHEY and CDR2 SVGAGI.

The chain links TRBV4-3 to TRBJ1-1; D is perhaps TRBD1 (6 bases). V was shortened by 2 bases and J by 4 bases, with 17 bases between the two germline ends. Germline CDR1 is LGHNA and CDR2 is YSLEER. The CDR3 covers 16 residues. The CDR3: CASSQSAGAISTEAFF. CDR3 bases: TGCGCCAGCAGCCAATCCGCAGGGGCGATCAGCACTGAAGCTTTCTTT.

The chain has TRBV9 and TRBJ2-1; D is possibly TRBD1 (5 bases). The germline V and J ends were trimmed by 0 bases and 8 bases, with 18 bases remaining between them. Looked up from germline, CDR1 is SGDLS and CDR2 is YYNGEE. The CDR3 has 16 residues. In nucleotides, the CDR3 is TGTGCCAGCAGCGTAGGAGACAGTCTCTCCAGGGATGAGCAGTTCTTC. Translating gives CASSVGDSLSRDEQFF.

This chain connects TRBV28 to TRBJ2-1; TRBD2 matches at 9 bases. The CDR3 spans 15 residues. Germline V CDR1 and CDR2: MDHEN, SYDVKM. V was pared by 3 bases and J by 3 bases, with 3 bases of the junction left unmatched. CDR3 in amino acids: CASSLKTSGYNEQFF. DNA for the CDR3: TGTGCCAGCAGTTTGAAGACTAGCGGCTACAATGAGCAGTTCTTC.

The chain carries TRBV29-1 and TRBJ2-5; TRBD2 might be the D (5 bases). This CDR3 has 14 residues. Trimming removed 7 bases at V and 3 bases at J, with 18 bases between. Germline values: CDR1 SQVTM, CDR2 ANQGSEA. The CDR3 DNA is TGCAGCGGGGTAGTAGCGCTGCACGAAGAGACCCAGTACTTC. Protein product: CSGVVALHEETQYF.

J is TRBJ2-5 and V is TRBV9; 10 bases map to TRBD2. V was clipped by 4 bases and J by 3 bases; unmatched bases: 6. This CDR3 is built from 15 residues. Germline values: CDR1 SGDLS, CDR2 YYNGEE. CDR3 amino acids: CASSRVGLAKETQYF. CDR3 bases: TGTGCCAGCAGCCGGGTGGGACTAGCGAAAGAGACCCAGTACTTC.

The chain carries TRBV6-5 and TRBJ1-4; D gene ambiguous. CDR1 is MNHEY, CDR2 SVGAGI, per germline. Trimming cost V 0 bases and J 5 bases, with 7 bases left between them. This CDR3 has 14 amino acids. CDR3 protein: CASSYSSLNEKLFF. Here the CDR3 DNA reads TGTGCCAGCAGTTACTCGTCTCTGAATGAAAAACTGTTTTTT.

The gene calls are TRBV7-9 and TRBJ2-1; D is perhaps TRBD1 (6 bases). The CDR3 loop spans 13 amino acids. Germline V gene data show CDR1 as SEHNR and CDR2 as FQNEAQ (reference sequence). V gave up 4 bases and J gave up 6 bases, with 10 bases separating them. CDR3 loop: CASSSLGGNEQFF. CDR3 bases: TGTGCCAGCAGCTCCCTAGGGGGCAATGAGCAGTTCTTC.

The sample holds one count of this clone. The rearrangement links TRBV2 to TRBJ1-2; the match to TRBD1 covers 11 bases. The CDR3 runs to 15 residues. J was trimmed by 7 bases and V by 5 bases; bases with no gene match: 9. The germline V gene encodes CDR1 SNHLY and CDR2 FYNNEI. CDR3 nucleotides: TGTGCCAGCAGTACCCCTGGGACAGGGGGTGGTGGCTACACCTTC. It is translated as CASSTPGTGGGGYTF.

The CDR3 DNA follows: TGTGCCAGCGGGAAGGGGACAGGAGAGGTAGATGAGCAGTTCTTC. This codes for CASGKGTGEVDEQFF. The V gene is TRBV25-1, the J gene TRBJ2-1, with 8 bases matching TRBD1. The CDR3 runs to 15 residues. J was trimmed by 8 bases and V by 8 bases; bases with no gene match: 14. Germline CDR1 and CDR2: MGHDK and SYGVNS.

This chain's CDR3 is CASGPSRGQGAYGYTF. CDR3 nucleotide sequence: TGTGCCAGTGGACCCAGCCGGGGACAGGGGGCCTATGGCTACACCTTC. V usage is TRBV19 and J usage is TRBJ1-2, with 12 bases identical to TRBD1. Germline V gives CDR1 LNHDA, CDR2 SQIVND (reference sequence). Unmatched junction bases numbered 11, after V lost 8 bases and J lost 4 bases. CDR3 length equals 16 residues.

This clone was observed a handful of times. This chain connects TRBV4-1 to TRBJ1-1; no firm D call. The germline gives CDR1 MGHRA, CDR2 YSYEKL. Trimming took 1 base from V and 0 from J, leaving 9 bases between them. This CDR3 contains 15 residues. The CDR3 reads CASSQVEGLNTEAFF. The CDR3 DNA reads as TGCGCCAGCAGCCAAGTTGAGGGATTGAACACTGAAGCTTTCTTT.

The CDR3 region is CASSRRDTNTGELFF. DNA for the CDR3: TGTGCCAGCAGCCGACGGGACACCAACACCGGGGAGCTGTTTTTT. This chain connects TRBV4-2 to TRBJ2-2; D may be TRBD1 (6 bases). V was trimmed by 4 bases and J by 2 bases, leaving 11 bases between them. From germline, CDR1 is LGHNA and CDR2 YNFKEQ. The CDR3 totals 15 residues.

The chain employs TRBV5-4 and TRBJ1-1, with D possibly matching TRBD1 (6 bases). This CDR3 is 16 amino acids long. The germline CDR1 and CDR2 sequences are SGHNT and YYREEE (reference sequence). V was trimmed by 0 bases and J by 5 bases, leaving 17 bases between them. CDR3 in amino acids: CASSLDSGGLGTEAFF. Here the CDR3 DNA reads TGTGCCAGCAGCTTGGATTCGGGGGGCTTGGGAACTGAAGCTTTCTTT.

The CDR3 reads CASSLAGAGGSGTDTQYF. The CDR3 DNA is TGTGCCAGCAGCTTAGCGGGGGCGGGGGGGTCAGGCACAGATACGCAGTATTTT. V gene TRBV7-6 combines with J gene TRBJ2-3, with 9 bases fitting TRBD2. This CDR3 is 18 amino acids long. Germline trimming cut 0 bases from V and 1 base from J; bases unmatched to any gene: 8. Germline V gives CDR1 SGHVS, CDR2 FNYEAQ.

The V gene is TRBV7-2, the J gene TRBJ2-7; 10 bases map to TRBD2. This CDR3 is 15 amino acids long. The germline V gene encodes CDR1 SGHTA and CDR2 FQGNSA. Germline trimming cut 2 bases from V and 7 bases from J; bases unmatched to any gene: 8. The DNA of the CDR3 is TGTGCCAGCAGCTTATTAGCGGGGGGCTCCCTGGAGCAGTACTTC. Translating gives CASSLLAGGSLEQYF.

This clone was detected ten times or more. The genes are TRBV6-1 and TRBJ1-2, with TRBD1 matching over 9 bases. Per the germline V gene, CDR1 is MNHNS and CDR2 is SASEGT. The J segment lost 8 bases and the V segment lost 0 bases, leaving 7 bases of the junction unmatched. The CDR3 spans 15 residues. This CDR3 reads CASSEADRGSGGYTF. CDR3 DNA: TGTGCCAGCAGTGAAGCGGACAGGGGATCGGGAGGCTACACCTTC.

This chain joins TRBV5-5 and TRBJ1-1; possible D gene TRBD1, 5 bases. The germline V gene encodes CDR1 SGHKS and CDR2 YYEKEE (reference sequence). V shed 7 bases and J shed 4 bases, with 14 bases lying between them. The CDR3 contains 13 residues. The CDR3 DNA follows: TGTGCCAGCGCCCTTGGGGGGAGCACTGAAGCTTTCTTT. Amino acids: CASALGGSTEAFF.

CDR3 in DNA: TGTGCCAGCAGCCCCCGCAGGGCTGGAAACACCATATATTTT. Amino acid sequence: CASSPRRAGNTIYF. The V call is TRBV6-5, the J call TRBJ1-3, with D possibly TRBD1 on 5 matching bases. V was clipped by 6 bases and J by 2 bases, with 11 bases between them. The germline V gene has CDR1 MNHEY and CDR2 SVGAGI. The CDR3 has 14 amino acids.